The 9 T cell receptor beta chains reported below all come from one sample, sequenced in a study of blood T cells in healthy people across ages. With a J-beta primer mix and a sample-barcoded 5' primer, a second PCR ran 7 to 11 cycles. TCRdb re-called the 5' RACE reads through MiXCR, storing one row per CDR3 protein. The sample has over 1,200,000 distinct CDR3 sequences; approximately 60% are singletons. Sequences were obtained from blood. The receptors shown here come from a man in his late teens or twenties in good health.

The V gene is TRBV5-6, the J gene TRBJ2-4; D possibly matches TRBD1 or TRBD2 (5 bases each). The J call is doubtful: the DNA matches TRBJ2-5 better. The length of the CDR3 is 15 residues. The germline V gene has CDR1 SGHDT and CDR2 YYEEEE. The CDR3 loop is CASSEVKEGLATQYF. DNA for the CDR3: TGTGCCAGCAGCGAGGTTAAAGAGGGGTTAGCGACCCAGTACTTC.

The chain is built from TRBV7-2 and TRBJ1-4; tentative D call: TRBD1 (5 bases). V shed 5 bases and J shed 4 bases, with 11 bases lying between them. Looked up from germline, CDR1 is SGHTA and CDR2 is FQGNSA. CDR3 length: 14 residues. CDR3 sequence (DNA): TGTGCCAGCAGCCTGCAGGGTTTTAATGAAAAACTGTTTTTT. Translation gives CASSLQGFNEKLFF.

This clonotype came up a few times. In nucleotides, the CDR3 is TGTGCCAGCAAGGGCAGGGTTAGCAATCAGCCCCAGCATTTT. Translated, it gives CASKGRVSNQPQHF. The chain couples TRBV2 to TRBJ1-5; a weak D match, TRBD1 (5 bases). CDR1 and CDR2 from the germline V gene are SNHLY and FYNNEI. The CDR3 has 14 amino acids. Trimming took off 7 bases at V and 0 bases at J, with 10 bases between the two ends.

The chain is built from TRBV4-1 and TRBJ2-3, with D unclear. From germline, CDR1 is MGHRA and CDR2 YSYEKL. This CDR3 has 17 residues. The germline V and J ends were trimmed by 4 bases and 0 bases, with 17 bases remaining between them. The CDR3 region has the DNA TGCGCCAGCAGCCGGGGAACCGGGTTCCCTAGCACAGATACGCAGTATTTT. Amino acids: CASSRGTGFPSTDTQYF.

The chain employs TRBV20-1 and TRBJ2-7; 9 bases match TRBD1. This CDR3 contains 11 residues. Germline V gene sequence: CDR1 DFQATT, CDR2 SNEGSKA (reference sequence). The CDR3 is CRTGGPYEQYF. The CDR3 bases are TGCAGGACAGGGGGACCCTACGAGCAGTACTTC.

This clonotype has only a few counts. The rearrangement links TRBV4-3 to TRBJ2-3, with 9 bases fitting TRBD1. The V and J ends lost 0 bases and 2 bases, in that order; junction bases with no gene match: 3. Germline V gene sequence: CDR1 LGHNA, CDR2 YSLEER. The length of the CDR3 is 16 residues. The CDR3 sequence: CASSQDGTGYTDTQYF. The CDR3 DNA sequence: TGCGCCAGCAGCCAAGATGGGACAGGGTACACAGATACGCAGTATTTT.

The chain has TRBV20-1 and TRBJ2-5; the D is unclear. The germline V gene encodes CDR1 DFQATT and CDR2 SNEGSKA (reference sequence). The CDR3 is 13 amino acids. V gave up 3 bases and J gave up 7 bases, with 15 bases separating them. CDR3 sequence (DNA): TGCAGTGCTAGTTCGGATGCGTCGGGGACCCAGTACTTC. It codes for CSASSDASGTQYF.

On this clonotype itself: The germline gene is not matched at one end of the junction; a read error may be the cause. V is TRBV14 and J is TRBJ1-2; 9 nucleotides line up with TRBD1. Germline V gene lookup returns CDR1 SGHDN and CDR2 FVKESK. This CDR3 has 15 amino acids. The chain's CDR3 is CASSRGTGKLDGFTF. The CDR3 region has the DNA TGTGCCAGCAGCCGGGGGACAGGGAAGCTCGATGGCTTCACCTTC.

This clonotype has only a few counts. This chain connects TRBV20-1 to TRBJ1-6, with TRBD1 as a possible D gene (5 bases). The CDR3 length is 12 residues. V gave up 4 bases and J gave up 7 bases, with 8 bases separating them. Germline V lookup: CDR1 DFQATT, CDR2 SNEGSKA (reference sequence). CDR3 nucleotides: TGCAGTGCTAATAAGGGGAATTCACCCCTCCACTTT. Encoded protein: CSANKGNSPLHF.